Below are 21 T cell receptor beta chains sequenced from a single sample in a study of blood T cell repertoires in COVID-19 (dated by TCRdb to about 2020). Libraries were prepared through the immunoSEQ multiplex PCR assay. Imported from immuneACCESS, the table was reduced by TCRdb to in-frame sequences with V and J called. These copies leave out some clones; in studies compared against another copy, an unresolved V gene accounts for under half, and the cause of the remainder is not known. The sample table holds approximately 250,000 clones, of which roughly 86% were seen once. Of the sample, roughly 8.5% falls within the top ten clones. Sequenced material: peripheral blood. These receptors were collected from a man in his forties with active or convalescent COVID-19.

The chain couples TRBV19 to TRBJ2-3, with a possible D match to TRBD2 (6 bases). The V end lost 1 base, the J end lost 4 bases, and 6 bases lay between the germline ends. Germline CDR1 reads LNHDA; CDR2 reads SQIVND (reference sequence). The CDR3 sequence is 13 residues long. CDR3 DNA: TGTGCCAGTAGTATAGCGGGGGCAGATACGCAGTATTTT. Translation: CASSIAGADTQYF. Complete variable domain (other parts from reference TRBV19 and TRBJ2-3): DGGITQSPKYLFRKEGQNVTLSCEQNLNHDAMYWYRQDPGQGLRLIYYSQIVNDFQKGDIAEGYSVSREKKESFPLTVTSAQKNPTAFYLCASSIAGADTQYFGPGTRLTVL.

The gene calls are TRBV9 and TRBJ2-2; TRBD1 might be the D (7 bases). CDR1 and CDR2 from the germline V gene are SGDLS and YYNGEE. V was pared by 1 base and J by 5 bases, with 12 bases between. This CDR3 is built from 15 residues. This CDR3 is CASSVQGGFTGELFF. In DNA form, the CDR3 reads TGTGCCAGCAGCGTACAGGGGGGCTTTACCGGGGAGCTGTTTTTT.

The rearrangement links TRBV3-1 (or the pseudogene TRBV3-2) to TRBJ2-1, with 7 bases identical to TRBD2. The CDR3 consists of 20 residues. The J segment lost 4 bases and the V segment lost 4 bases, leaving 22 bases of the junction unmatched. In germline, CDR1 is LGHDT, CDR2 YNNKEL (reference sequence). DNA for the CDR3: TGTGCCAGCAGCCCCGCCCCCCGACAGCTCCGGGACTACCCTTACAATGAGCAGTTCTTC. Translated, it gives CASSPAPRQLRDYPYNEQFF.

This sequence joins TRBV7-9 and TRBJ2-1, with 12 bases lining up with TRBD2. This CDR3 is built from 15 residues. V trimming: 5 bases; J trimming: 8 bases; junction bases outside the gene matches: 7. Germline V gives CDR1 SEHNR, CDR2 FQNEAQ (reference sequence). CDR3 bases: TGTGCCAGCAGCCAAGGACTAGCGGGATTTCATGAGCAGTTCTTC. This gives the protein CASSQGLAGFHEQFF.

The rearrangement uses TRBV6-5 and TRBJ1-1, with D possibly TRBD1 on 6 matching bases. The length of the CDR3 is 14 residues. CDR1 MNHEY and CDR2 SVGAGI come from the germline V gene. The V end was cut by 6 bases, the J end by 1 base, with 12 bases between. The CDR3 spells CASRRGQGNTEAFF. CDR3 in DNA: TGTGCCAGCAGACGGGGACAAGGGAACACTGAAGCTTTCTTT.

This chain joins TRBV7-9 and TRBJ1-5; D gene uncertain. Germline assignment: CDR1 SEHNR and CDR2 FQNEAQ (reference sequence). There are 14 residues in the CDR3. The germline V and J ends were trimmed by 1 base and 1 base, with 5 bases remaining between them. The DNA of the CDR3 is TGTGCCAGCAGCTTAGGGGCGAGCAATCAGCCCCAGCATTTT. This translates into CASSLGASNQPQHF. Using reference TRBV7-9 and TRBJ1-5 for the parts outside the CDR3, the full variable domain is DTGVSQNPRHKITKRGQNVTFRCDPISEHNRLYWYRQTLGQGPEFLTYFQNEAQLEKSRLLSDRFSAERPKGSFSTLEIQRTEQGDSAMYLCASSLGASNQPQHFGDGTRLSIL.

This chain links TRBV3-1 (or the pseudogene TRBV3-2) with TRBJ2-5; 11 bases align to TRBD2. The CDR3 spans 13 residues. Trimming removed 7 bases from V and 7 bases from J; junction bases left unmatched: 5. Per germline, CDR1 LGHDT and CDR2 YNNKEL (reference sequence). The CDR3 bases are TGTGCCAGCACCAGGCTAGCGGGAGGGACCCAGTACTTC. The encoded protein is CASTRLAGGTQYF.

V and J are TRBV27 and TRBJ2-7, with 9 positions matching TRBD2. The germline gives CDR1 MNHEY, CDR2 SMNVEV (reference sequence). The CDR3 spans 15 residues. With V trimmed by 6 bases and J by 0 bases, 6 bases remained unmatched. The chain's CDR3 is CASSLAGVDSYEQYF. As DNA, the CDR3 is TGTGCCAGCAGCTTAGCGGGAGTCGACTCCTACGAGCAGTACTTC.

The chain has TRBV29-1 and TRBJ2-3; possible D gene TRBD2, 5 bases. The CDR3 contains 12 residues. V lost 7 bases, J lost 2 bases, and 10 bases lay in between. The germline V gene has CDR1 SQVTM and CDR2 ANQGSEA. CDR3 sequence (DNA): TGCAGCGCCTCGCGGGCCACAGATACGCAGTATTTT. Translation gives CSASRATDTQYF.

This clone was counted between two and nine times. This chain's CDR3 is CASSPIRGSGNTIYF. The CDR3 nucleotides are TGTGCCAGCAGCCCGATAAGGGGATCTGGAAACACCATATATTTT. J is TRBJ1-3 and V is TRBV3-1 (or the pseudogene TRBV3-2); tentatively, D is TRBD1 (5 bases). The V end lost 4 bases, the J end lost 1 base, and 11 bases lay between the germline ends. The CDR3 extends over 15 amino acids. The germline CDR1 and CDR2 sequences are LGHDT and YNNKEL (reference sequence).

CDR3 in DNA: TGTGCCAGCAGTTTCGGCCGGAGGGGCGAGCAGTACTTC. It is translated as CASSFGRRGEQYF. The J gene is TRBJ2-7, the V gene TRBV12-3 or TRBV12-4, with TRBD2 as a possible D gene (6 bases). V was pared by 3 bases and J by 6 bases, with 12 bases between. The CDR3 is made up of 13 amino acids.

J is TRBJ2-5 and V is TRBV6-5; 9 bases match TRBD2. The V gene end was trimmed by 8 bases and the J gene end by 5 bases; junction bases not matched to a gene: 12. This CDR3 is built from 15 residues. Germline lookup yields CDR1 MNHEY and CDR2 SVGAGI. The DNA of the CDR3 is TGTGCCAGCGCAGACCGGCTAGCGGGGAGGGAGACCCAGTACTTC. Amino acids: CASADRLAGRETQYF.

This clone was seen only once. V and J are TRBV19 and TRBJ2-7; 16 bases are a match to TRBD2. This CDR3 has 16 amino acids. The V gene's germline CDR1 is LNHDA and CDR2 SQIVND (reference sequence). V lost 4 bases, J lost 2 bases, and 2 bases stayed unmatched. CDR3 residues: CASSTGTSGRAYEQYF. In nucleotides, the CDR3 is TGTGCCAGTAGTACCGGGACTAGCGGGAGGGCCTACGAGCAGTACTTC.

The V call is TRBV6-6, the J call TRBJ1-5; TRBD1 aligns across 12 bases. Germline assignment: CDR1 MNHNY and CDR2 SVGAGI (reference sequence). The CDR3 runs to 18 residues. With V trimmed by 6 bases and J by 4 bases, 13 bases remained unmatched. CDR3 nucleotide sequence: TGTGCCAGCAGCCGAACTGGGACAGGGGGCATCGGAAATCAGCCCCAGCATTTT. Protein sequence: CASSRTGTGGIGNQPQHF.

V usage is TRBV19 and J usage is TRBJ2-7; 9 bases map to TRBD1. The CDR3 is 15 amino acids. With 6 bases clipped from V and 2 bases from J, the junction kept 8 bases outside the gene matches. Germline CDR1 LNHDA, CDR2 SQIVND (reference sequence). Written as DNA, the CDR3 is TGTGCCAGTAGCCCTGGGGACAGGGCCCCCTACGAGCAGTACTTC. This codes for CASSPGDRAPYEQYF.

The chain employs TRBV4-1 and TRBJ2-1, with a tentative D call TRBD2 (6 bases). The CDR3 is 17 residues long. CDR1 and CDR2 from the germline V gene are MGHRA and YSYEKL. Trimming took off 4 bases at V and 4 bases at J, with 20 bases between the two ends. The CDR3, as DNA: TGCGCCAGCAGCCTCGATGGGGGGTTGGGGGTGTACAATGAGCAGTTCTTC. Encoded protein: CASSLDGGLGVYNEQFF.

The J gene is TRBJ1-1, the V gene TRBV7-3; no firm D call. V was trimmed by 1 base and J by 4 bases, leaving 7 bases between them. The CDR3 consists of 13 residues. From germline, CDR1 is SGHTA and CDR2 FQGTGA. This CDR3 is CASSLNEGTEAFF. In DNA form, the CDR3 reads TGTGCCAGCAGCTTAAACGAGGGCACTGAAGCTTTCTTT.

This sequence joins TRBV6-5 and TRBJ1-1, with 7 bases fitting TRBD1. CDR3 length: 14 amino acids. Unmatched junction bases numbered 5, after V lost 0 bases and J lost 7 bases. From germline, CDR1 is MNHEY and CDR2 SVGAGI. Written as DNA, the CDR3 is TGTGCCAGCAGTTACTCGGGGACAGCAAGTGAAGCTTTCTTT. Protein: CASSYSGTASEAFF.

The rearrangement uses TRBV30 and TRBJ1-4; 8 bases align to TRBD1. Germline assignment: CDR1 GTSNPN and CDR2 SVGIG (reference sequence). The CDR3 length is 12 residues. After removal of 6 bases from V and 8 bases from J, the junction contained 5 bases not matched to a gene. The CDR3 sequence is CACGQGREKLFF. The CDR3 DNA is TGTGCCTGTGGACAGGGTCGGGAAAAACTGTTTTTT.

The CDR3 DNA reads TGTGCCAGCAGCTTGGAGGGGGCTGAAGCTTTCTTT. This gives the protein CASSLEGAEAFF. The chain has TRBV5-4 and TRBJ1-1; perhaps TRBD1 as D (6 bases). The CDR3 consists of 12 residues. Trimming shortened V by 0 bases and J by 6 bases, and 6 bases separated the two germline ends. Germline-derived CDR1 and CDR2 are SGHNT and YYREEE (reference sequence). The full variable domain, in which reference TRBV5-4 and TRBJ1-1 provide the parts outside the CDR3, is ETGVTQSPTHLIKTRGQQVTLRCSSQSGHNTVSWYQQALGQGPQFIFQYYREEENGRGNFPPRFSGLQFPNYSSELNVNALELDDSALYLCASSLEGAEAFFGQGTRLTVV.

The V gene is TRBV11-3, the J gene TRBJ2-7; 7 nucleotides agree with TRBD1. V trimming: 5 bases; J trimming: 3 bases; junction bases outside the gene matches: 7. CDR3 length equals 14 residues. Germline V gene sequence: CDR1 SGHNT, CDR2 YENEEA. The CDR3 bases are TGTGCCAGCAGCCTAAGACAGGGAAACTACGAGCAGTACTTC. Its protein is CASSLRQGNYEQYF.